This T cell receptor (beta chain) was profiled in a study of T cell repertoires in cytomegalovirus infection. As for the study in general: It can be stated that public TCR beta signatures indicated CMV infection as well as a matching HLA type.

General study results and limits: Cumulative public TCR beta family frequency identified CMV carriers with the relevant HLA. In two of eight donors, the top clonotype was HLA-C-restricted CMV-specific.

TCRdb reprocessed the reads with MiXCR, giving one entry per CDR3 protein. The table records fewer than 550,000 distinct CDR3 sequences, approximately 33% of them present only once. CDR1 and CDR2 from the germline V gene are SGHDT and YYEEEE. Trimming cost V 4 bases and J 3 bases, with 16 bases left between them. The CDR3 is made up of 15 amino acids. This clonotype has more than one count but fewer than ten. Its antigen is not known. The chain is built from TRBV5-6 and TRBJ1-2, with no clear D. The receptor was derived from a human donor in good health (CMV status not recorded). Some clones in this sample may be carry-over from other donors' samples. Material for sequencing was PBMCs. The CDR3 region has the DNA TGTGCCAGCAGCCTGAACAGAGAACCATACTATGGCTACACCTTC. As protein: CASSLNREPYYGYTF.